Below are 26 T cell receptor beta chains sequenced from a single sample in a study of cytomegalovirus exposure and HLA in healthy donors. The primer mix had 60 Vbeta and 13 Jbeta primers. Method: immunoSEQ multiplex PCR; TCRdb's copy keeps in-frame clones and lacks some. This sample has about 200,000 clones, with over 60% found just once. The specimen was PBMCs. These receptors originate from a young man in good health and CMV-seronegative.

This clone showed up just a few times. This chain uses TRBV4-3 with TRBJ2-5; 9 nucleotides align to TRBD1. Germline V lookup: CDR1 LGHNA, CDR2 YSLEER. The V gene end was trimmed by 1 base and the J gene end by 5 bases; junction bases not matched to a gene: 5. CDR3 size: 15 residues. The CDR3 DNA sequence: TGCGCCAGCAGCCAAGGGACAGGGGTAGGGGAGACCCAGTACTTC. Translated: CASSQGTGVGETQYF.

The chain carries TRBV27 and TRBJ1-5; 7 bases map to TRBD1. Unmatched junction bases numbered 6, after V lost 5 bases and J lost 2 bases. Germline V gives CDR1 MNHEY, CDR2 SMNVEV (reference sequence). This CDR3 spans 15 amino acids. CDR3 region: CASSKDRDRNQPQHF. The CDR3 DNA reads TGTGCCAGCAGTAAAGACAGGGATCGCAATCAGCCCCAGCATTTT.

This clone occurred a few times. This chain connects TRBV7-2 to TRBJ1-2; no clear D. Germline V gene lookup returns CDR1 SGHTA and CDR2 FQGNSA. Trimming took 6 bases from V and 5 from J, leaving 10 bases between them. The CDR3 runs 12 residues. CDR3 nucleotide sequence: TGTGCCAGCAGTCCGGGATTATATGGCTACACCTTC. Protein: CASSPGLYGYTF.

This chain connects TRBV5-1 to TRBJ2-7; D not certain. The germline CDR1 and CDR2 sequences are SGHRS and YFSETQ. V was shortened by 0 bases and J by 6 bases, with 4 bases between the two germline ends. There are 11 residues in the CDR3. The CDR3 sequence is CASSLGAEQYF. DNA for the CDR3: TGCGCCAGCAGCTTGGGGGCCGAGCAGTACTTC.

The V and J genes are TRBV5-4 and TRBJ2-7; D perhaps matches TRBD2 (6 bases). The CDR3 is made up of 14 amino acids. The ends were cut back, 4 bases at V and 0 bases at J, with 11 bases in the middle. Germline-derived CDR1 and CDR2 are SGHNT and YYREEE (reference sequence). In DNA, the CDR3 is TGTGCCAGCAGCAAAGACGGGAGCTCCTACGAGCAGTACTTC. This gives the protein CASSKDGSSYEQYF.

This clone showed up just once. CDR3 residues: CASSSPGLAGVYEQYF. CDR3 nucleotides: TGTGCCAGCAGTTCACCGGGACTAGCGGGAGTATACGAGCAGTACTTC. The chain is built from TRBV27 and TRBJ2-7; 14 bases are a match to TRBD2. V was pared by 4 bases and J by 4 bases, with 6 bases of the junction left unmatched. The CDR3 sequence is 16 residues long. Germline assignment: CDR1 MNHEY and CDR2 SMNVEV (reference sequence).

This chain joins TRBV6-5 and TRBJ2-1; 7 positions match TRBD2. Per germline, CDR1 MNHEY and CDR2 SVGAGI. The CDR3 loop spans 13 amino acids. V was clipped by 2 bases and J by 8 bases; unmatched bases: 3. This CDR3 is CASSYRGVDEQFF. The CDR3 bases are TGTGCCAGCAGTTACCGGGGGGTGGATGAGCAGTTCTTC.

The gene calls are TRBV19 and TRBJ1-5; no reliable D call. There are 16 residues in the CDR3. Germline V lookup: CDR1 LNHDA, CDR2 SQIVND (reference sequence). The V end lost 4 bases, the J end lost 5 bases, and 18 bases lay between the germline ends. The CDR3 coding sequence is TGTGCCAGTAGTACCCAGTCTTCCCTCGCCCATCAGCCCCAGCATTTT. This translates into CASSTQSSLAHQPQHF.

The gene calls are TRBV21-1 and TRBJ1-6; TRBD1, the table's D call, lacks a check against the DNA. TRBV21-1 counts as a pseudogene. This CDR3 has 13 amino acids. The CDR3 reads CASSTRGDSPLHF. The DNA for the CDR3 is TGTGCCAGCAGCACCAGGGGAGACTCACCCCTCCACTTT.

The chain couples TRBV7-3 to TRBJ2-3, with a tentative D call TRBD2 (6 bases). Trimming stripped 1 base from V and 0 bases from J, with 8 bases between. The CDR3 has 15 residues. Germline V lookup: CDR1 SGHTA, CDR2 FQGTGA. The CDR3 DNA reads TGTGCCAGCAGCTTAATAGCGGCTAGCACAGATACGCAGTATTTT. Translated: CASSLIAASTDTQYF.

The V call is TRBV30, the J call TRBJ1-5, with D possibly matching TRBD1 (6 bases). The CDR3 contains 15 residues. The germline V gene has CDR1 GTSNPN and CDR2 SVGIG (reference sequence). V was shortened by 3 bases and J by 4 bases, with 16 bases between the two germline ends. CDR3 sequence reads: CAWSLAGGPNQPQHF. In DNA, the CDR3 is TGTGCCTGGAGCCTAGCGGGGGGCCCGAATCAGCCCCAGCATTTT.

This chain uses TRBV7-3 with TRBJ2-3, with 11 bases that match TRBD2. This CDR3 is built from 18 residues. Germline CDR1 SGHTA, CDR2 FQGTGA. The V gene end was trimmed by 2 bases and the J gene end by 2 bases; junction bases not matched to a gene: 9. The CDR3 spells CASSLLPRTSGPTDTQYF. The CDR3 DNA reads as TGTGCCAGCAGCTTACTCCCGCGGACTAGCGGGCCCACAGATACGCAGTATTTT.

This clone was seen only once. The chain joins TRBV9 to TRBJ2-7; D is possibly TRBD2 (6 bases). CDR3 length: 16 residues. Germline-derived CDR1 and CDR2 are SGDLS and YYNGEE. Trimming cost V 4 bases and J 0 bases, with 17 bases left between them. CDR3: CASSPGGGRASYEQYF. DNA of the CDR3: TGTGCCAGCAGCCCCGGGGGTGGTAGGGCCTCCTACGAGCAGTACTTC. The entire variable domain, with the rest obtained from reference TRBV9 and TRBJ2-7, is as follows: DSGVTQTPKHLITATGQRVTLRCSPRSGDLSVYWYQQSLDQGLQFLIQYYNGEERAKGNILERFSAQQFPDLHSELNLSSLELGDSALYFCASSPGGGRASYEQYFGPGTRLTVT.

The chain combines TRBV4-1 with TRBJ1-5, with 10 bases identical to TRBD1. Germline trimming cut 0 bases from V and 1 base from J; bases unmatched to any gene: 3. Germline loops: CDR1 MGHRA, CDR2 YSYEKL. The CDR3 is 17 amino acids. CDR3 in amino acids: CASSQDPGQGSNQPQHF. The CDR3 DNA follows: TGCGCCAGCAGCCAAGATCCGGGACAGGGGAGCAATCAGCCCCAGCATTTT.

The V and J genes are TRBV27 and TRBJ2-3, with no clear D. Trimming removed 4 bases from V and 1 base from J, with 9 bases in between. CDR3 length equals 14 residues. The germline V gene encodes CDR1 MNHEY and CDR2 SMNVEV (reference sequence). DNA for the CDR3: TGTGCCAGCAGTTCTTATTCCGGCACAGATACGCAGTATTTT. Its translation: CASSSYSGTDTQYF.

This clone has just one count. A read error may produce the germline difference seen at one junction end. The chain's CDR3 is CASSLIQGNAEAFF. CDR3 DNA sequence: TGTGCCAGCAGCTTAATACAGGGGAACGCTGAAGCTTTCTTT. V is TRBV11-2 and J is TRBJ1-1; 7 bases are shared with TRBD1. The CDR3 is made up of 14 amino acids. CDR1 SGHAT and CDR2 FQNNGV come from the germline V gene.

This clone was seen just once. The chain recombines TRBV9 with TRBJ2-7, with a weak D call TRBD2 (5 bases). Trimming removed 4 bases at V and 2 bases at J, with 16 bases between. Germline V gene sequence: CDR1 SGDLS, CDR2 YYNGEE. This CDR3 contains 15 residues. The CDR3 DNA follows: TGTGCCAGCAGCCCGAAGATCGGGGTACCCTACGAGCAGTACTTC. Translated, it gives CASSPKIGVPYEQYF.

V usage is TRBV6-1 and J usage is TRBJ1-6; no clear D gene. The V gene's germline CDR1 is MNHNS and CDR2 SASEGT. V lost 3 bases and J 5 bases, leaving 2 bases between the germline ends. The CDR3 is 12 amino acids. The DNA of the CDR3 is TGTGCCAGCAGTGATAATAATTCACCCCTCCACTTT. Protein sequence: CASSDNNSPLHF.

Comments on this clone: Within the sample, other DNA sequences also encode this same CDR3. The chain has TRBV4-3 and TRBJ2-3; 8 nucleotides align to TRBD2. Looked up from germline, CDR1 is LGHNA and CDR2 is YSLEER. The CDR3 is made up of 15 amino acids. V lost 2 bases to trimming and J lost 0 bases; unmatched junction nucleotides: 1. CDR3 amino acids: CASSQTSGSTDTQYF. In nucleotides, the CDR3 is TGCGCCAGCAGCCAAACTAGCGGTAGCACAGATACGCAGTATTTT.

V and J are TRBV23-1 and TRBJ2-7; 7 positions agree with TRBD1. TRBV23-1 is an open reading frame, and its role is uncertain. Trimming removed 5 bases from V and 2 bases from J; junction bases left unmatched: 6. The CDR3 extends over 14 amino acids. The CDR3 nucleotides read TGCGCCAGCAGTAAGGGGGCAACCACCTACGAGCAGTACTTC. It encodes CASSKGATTYEQYF.

V usage is TRBV9 and J usage is TRBJ1-1; D gene ambiguous. The V gene's germline CDR1 is SGDLS and CDR2 YYNGEE. Trimming removed 2 bases from V and 1 base from J, with 15 bases in between. There are 16 residues in the CDR3. CDR3 residues: CASSVGVTQPNTEAFF. In nucleotides, the CDR3 is TGTGCCAGCAGCGTTGGTGTGACTCAACCGAACACTGAAGCTTTCTTT.

This clone was observed a single time. At one end the junction does not follow the germline gene, possibly because of a read error. The chain links TRBV7-7 to TRBJ2-7; 7 nucleotides align to TRBD2. From germline, CDR1 is SSHAT and CDR2 FNYEAQ (reference sequence). CDR3 length: 13 amino acids. CDR3: CASSTAPGGEQYF. The DNA of the CDR3 is TGTGCTAGCAGCACCGCGCCGGGGGGCGAGCAGTACTTC.

This clone was observed a few times. This sequence joins TRBV30 and TRBJ2-2; possibly TRBD1 for D (6 bases). The germline V gene encodes CDR1 GTSNPN and CDR2 SVGIG (reference sequence). The CDR3 has 13 amino acids. Trimming left V 3 bases short and J 3 bases short, with 8 bases between. CDR3 sequence (DNA): TGTGCCTGGAGAAGACAGGACACCGGGGAGCTGTTTTTT. It codes for CAWRRQDTGELFF. Full variable domain (remainder filled in from reference TRBV30 and TRBJ2-2): SQTIHQWPATLVQPVGSPLSLECTVEGTSNPNLYWYRQAAGRGLQLLFYSVGIGQISSEVPQNLSASRPQDRQFILSSKKLLLSDSGFYLCAWRRQDTGELFFGEGSRLTVL.

The chain uses TRBV27 and TRBJ2-7; D is perhaps TRBD1 (5 bases). The germline CDR1 and CDR2 sequences are MNHEY and SMNVEV (reference sequence). The CDR3 sequence is 15 residues long. The V end lost 6 bases, the J end lost 4 bases, and 19 bases lay between the germline ends. Here the CDR3 reads CASSRYRQRIYEQYF. As DNA, the CDR3 is TGTGCCAGCAGCCGATATCGACAGAGGATTTACGAGCAGTACTTC.

The genes are TRBV7-2 and TRBJ1-1, with 8 bases aligning to TRBD1. Germline CDR1 reads SGHTA; CDR2 reads FQGNSA. This CDR3 contains 15 residues. J lost 0 bases, V lost 4 bases, and 4 bases had no gene match. The CDR3 is CASSSPQGVNTEAFF. In DNA form, the CDR3 reads TGTGCCAGCAGCTCGCCACAGGGGGTGAACACTGAAGCTTTCTTT.

V gene TRBV19 combines with J gene TRBJ2-1, with 11 positions matching TRBD2. Losses at the gene ends were 3 bases for V and 3 bases for J; bases not matched to a gene: 4. The CDR3 contains 16 residues. Germline assignment: CDR1 LNHDA and CDR2 SQIVND (reference sequence). In DNA, the CDR3 is TGTGCCAGTAGTATGCTAGCGGGGGGCCTCTACAATGAGCAGTTCTTC. Its protein product is CASSMLAGGLYNEQFF.